The entry that follows covers one TCR beta chain sequence. Its antigen is unidentified. The data were obtained in a study of shared clonotypes between healthy human individuals. Study-wide background: Donor composition was a couple of women and three men, aged 18 to 49.

Only in-frame clones appear in the TCRdb table, and some are missing; sequencing was by immunoSEQ multiplex PCR. Of a few hundred thousand clones in the sample, 87% were seen once. Healthy HIV-negative adults with no recent acute infections or vaccinations were recruited as donors. Overall study results and limits: Blood alone was sampled, and tissue repertoires likely differ.

Material for sequencing was memory CD8+ T cells sorted from blood. The subset here: CD45RO+ cells pooled with CCR7-negative TemRA cells. This clonotype originated in a man younger than 35 in good health.

This CDR3 is CASSSPPTAWEQFF. The CDR3 DNA follows: TGCGCCAGCAGTTCACCTCCCACGGCTTGGGAGCAGTTCTTC. The V and J genes are TRBV5-1 and TRBJ2-1; no clear D. CDR1 is SGHRS, CDR2 YFSETQ, per germline. Trimming stripped 5 bases from V and 10 bases from J, with 19 bases between. The CDR3 runs 14 residues.